This TCR beta chain is from a study of beta chain features in type 1 diabetes. This clone was seen only a few times. Of the isolated RNA, all was reverse transcribed, and so the sequenced material was expressed TCRB transcripts. Naive, central memory and regulatory T cell samples averaged around 3.5 million immunoSEQ reads each. The protocol was immunoSEQ multiplex PCR, while the TCRdb copy is restricted to in-frame clones and leaves out a portion. The sample comprises 250,000 to 300,000 clones, under 8.5% of which are singletons, and more than 0.8% rests with the top ten. Trimming stripped 6 bases from V and 5 bases from J, with 19 bases between. Per germline, CDR1 LGHNA and CDR2 YNFKEQ. This CDR3 comprises 16 residues.

The TCR comes from a woman under 30 in good health. The J gene is TRBJ1-4, the V gene TRBV4-2, with D perhaps TRBD1 (6 bases). The sequencing sample was made of central memory CD4+ T cells from blood. CDR3: CASSRLQGIENEKLFF. The CDR3 region has the DNA TGTGCCAGCAGTAGGTTACAGGGCATTGAGAATGAAAAACTGTTTTTT.